The entry below describes one TCR beta chain. The sample belongs to a study of blood T cell repertoires in COVID-19. Authors' methods: Counts of nucleated cells, estimated from reference gene primer amplification, were obtained. Only in-frame clones appear in the TCRdb table, and some are missing; sequencing was by immunoSEQ multiplex PCR. V and J calls and clone size are those listed in that table; D and trimming were worked out from the DNA. The sample yields about 140,000 clones, over 65% seen once. Losses at the gene ends were 6 bases for V and 0 bases for J; bases not matched to a gene: 7. Germline V gene lookup returns CDR1 SGHRS and CDR2 YFSETQ. This CDR3 region has 15 residues.

The source is a middle-aged man with acute or convalescent COVID-19. The chain employs TRBV5-1 and TRBJ1-1, with 8 nucleotides matching TRBD1. The source material was peripheral blood. In DNA form, the CDR3 reads TGCGCCAGCAATCAGGGGGCCGGAATGAACACTGAAGCTTTCTTT. This sequence encodes CASNQGAGMNTEAFF.